A selection of T cell receptor beta chains follows, all from one sample in a study of regulatory T cells in long-lasting Graves disease. A single record per CDR3 protein comes from TCRdb applying MiXCR to the multiplex PCR reads. The data hold some 450,000 distinct CDR3 sequences, with about 15% observed a single time. The same specimen was also included in a second study, on T cells in Graves' hyperthyroidism and ophthalmopathy.

The source was peripheral blood mononuclear cells (PBMCs), collected at new diagnosis, from a patient treated with antithyroid drugs. Receptors originate from a woman between 25 and 40 years old with Graves disease. CDR3s leave out the opening cysteine and the closing phenylalanine or tryptophan. The D gene is left open where the match is weak. Only part of the rows carry a size: once, few, many, or a class if the clone is expanded.

size: few; D: TRBD1; V: TRBV12-3/TRBV12-4; J: TRBJ1-2; CDR3: ASRTGGSYT
size: NA; D: NA; V: TRBV10-2; J: TRBJ2-1; CDR3: ASTAFRKGNEQF
size: NA; D: NA; V: TRBV10-3; J: TRBJ1-4; CDR3: AIRAGNGSNEKLF
size: many; D: NA; V: TRBV7-9; J: TRBJ1-2; CDR3: ASSLWGPGGYT
size: NA; D: NA; V: TRBV30; J: TRBJ1-6; CDR3: AWNVGHLPGVGSPLH
size: many; D: TRBD2; V: TRBV12-3/TRBV12-4; J: TRBJ2-3; CDR3: ASSPGLAGGRADTQY
size: many; D: NA; V: TRBV29-1; J: TRBJ1-5; CDR3: SAGDHYNQPQH
size: many; D: NA; V: TRBV7-8; J: TRBJ2-1; CDR3: ASSFPRRGLEWNEQF
size: many; D: NA; V: TRBV28; J: TRBJ1-4; CDR3: ASSLGRGEKLF
size: few; D: NA; V: TRBV7-9; J: TRBJ1-1; CDR3: ASSTPPQDQGKNTEAF
size: many; D: TRBD1; V: TRBV18; J: TRBJ2-3; CDR3: ASSPDRDRTDTQY
size: few; D: TRBD2; V: TRBV5-6; J: TRBJ2-5; CDR3: ASSLRLAGAKLLRETQY
size: many; D: NA; V: TRBV4-3; J: TRBJ2-7; CDR3: ASSPSGGPYEQY
size: many; D: TRBD2; V: TRBV24-1; J: TRBJ2-1; CDR3: ATSDLAAGSYNEQF
size: many; D: NA; V: TRBV5-1; J: TRBJ1-1; CDR3: ASSLARVSDTEAF
size: many; D: NA; V: TRBV7-6; J: TRBJ2-1; CDR3: ASSLEAEGTYNEQF
size: many; D: TRBD1; V: TRBV4-1; J: TRBJ2-2; CDR3: ASSQTDRVDTGELF
size: few; D: NA; V: TRBV20-1; J: TRBJ2-1; CDR3: SASKATRSSYNEQF
size: NA; D: TRBD1; V: TRBV27; J: TRBJ2-7; CDR3: ASSSGQGSREQY
size: many; D: NA; V: TRBV7-2; J: TRBJ2-3; CDR3: ASSSGGIADTQY
size: many; D: NA; V: TRBV7-9; J: TRBJ2-1; CDR3: ASNTDSPWQF
size: many; D: NA; V: TRBV30; J: TRBJ1-2; CDR3: AEGRASFGYT
size: many; D: TRBD1; V: TRBV2; J: TRBJ2-5; CDR3: ASSAGGQTQY
size: many; D: TRBD2; V: TRBV7-2; J: TRBJ2-3; CDR3: ASSISGGRRDTQY
size: many; D: NA; V: TRBV27; J: TRBJ1-4; CDR3: ASSLSGGQGRINEKLF
size: many; D: NA; V: TRBV18; J: TRBJ2-2; CDR3: ASSRPLTATGELF
size: many; D: TRBD1; V: TRBV7-9; J: TRBJ2-5; CDR3: ASLTGGDGGVTQY
size: many; D: NA; V: TRBV7-2; J: TRBJ2-3; CDR3: ASSLRRLAITDTQY
size: few; D: TRBD2; V: TRBV7-9; J: TRBJ2-1; CDR3: ASMLAGTYNEQF
size: many; D: NA; V: TRBV28; J: TRBJ2-7; CDR3: ASSSPFASEHFYEQY
size: many; D: NA; V: TRBV20-1; J: TRBJ2-2; CDR3: SARPYGFANTGELF
size: many; D: NA; V: TRBV30; J: TRBJ1-2; CDR3: AWRTGNGYT
size: few; D: TRBD2; V: TRBV18; J: TRBJ2-1; CDR3: ASTSGTRGEQF
size: NA; D: TRBD1; V: TRBV28; J: TRBJ1-6; CDR3: ASSFPPLGQAWHSPLH
size: many; D: TRBD1; V: TRBV6-5; J: TRBJ1-5; CDR3: ASSYSRGLNQPQH
size: many; D: NA; V: TRBV5-1; J: TRBJ2-2; CDR3: ASSDNRVLF
size: many; D: NA; V: TRBV11-2; J: TRBJ1-4; CDR3: ASSLVRGEKLF
size: many; D: NA; V: TRBV11-2; J: TRBJ2-1; CDR3: ASSLEVTVYNEQF
size: NA; D: NA; V: TRBV6-2/TRBV6-3; J: TRBJ2-5; CDR3: ASSRPDRKETQY
size: many; D: TRBD2; V: TRBV28; J: TRBJ2-3; CDR3: ATKTSGFTDTQY
size: many; D: TRBD1; V: TRBV4-1; J: TRBJ1-5; CDR3: ASSPGQGTGNQPQH
size: many; D: TRBD1; V: TRBV6-2/TRBV6-3; J: TRBJ2-1; CDR3: ASSYSIDSGQGVFDEQF
size: many; D: TRBD1; V: TRBV10-3; J: TRBJ1-1; CDR3: AISEWEVTGRSEAF
size: many; D: TRBD2; V: TRBV4-1; J: TRBJ2-1; CDR3: ASSRLAGVNEQF
size: NA; D: NA; V: TRBV10-3; J: TRBJ2-7; CDR3: AISELNSYEQY
size: NA; D: NA; V: TRBV5-6; J: TRBJ1-2; CDR3: ASIEGGGGLYGYT
size: many; D: TRBD2; V: TRBV11-2; J: TRBJ2-5; CDR3: ASSLRLAGGIQETQY
size: many; D: NA; V: TRBV11-3; J: TRBJ2-7; CDR3: ASSLGPRYEQY
size: many; D: NA; V: TRBV7-2; J: TRBJ2-1; CDR3: ASSSTWRSYNEQF
size: many; D: TRBD2; V: TRBV12-3/TRBV12-4; J: TRBJ2-1; CDR3: ASGPGLAGVGQF
size: few; D: TRBD1; V: TRBV6-1; J: TRBJ2-3; CDR3: ASRPPGQLDTQY
size: many; D: TRBD1; V: TRBV6-1; J: TRBJ1-1; CDR3: ASSHRQGLNTEAF
size: NA; D: NA; V: TRBV19; J: TRBJ2-6; CDR3: ASTLRDWAGANVLT
size: NA; D: TRBD1; V: TRBV11-2; J: TRBJ2-7; CDR3: ASSSIKSGDRESHEQY